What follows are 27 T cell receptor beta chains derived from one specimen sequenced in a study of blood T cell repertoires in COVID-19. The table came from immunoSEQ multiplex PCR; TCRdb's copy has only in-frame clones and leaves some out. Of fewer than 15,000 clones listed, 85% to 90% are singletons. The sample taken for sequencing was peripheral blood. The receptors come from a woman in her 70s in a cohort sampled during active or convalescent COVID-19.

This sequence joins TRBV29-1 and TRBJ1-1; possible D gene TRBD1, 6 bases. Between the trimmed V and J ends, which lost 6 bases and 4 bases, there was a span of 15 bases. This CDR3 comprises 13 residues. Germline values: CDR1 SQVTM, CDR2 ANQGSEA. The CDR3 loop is CSVDGEGVTEAFF. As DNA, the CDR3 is TGCAGCGTCGATGGAGAGGGGGTCACTGAAGCTTTCTTT.

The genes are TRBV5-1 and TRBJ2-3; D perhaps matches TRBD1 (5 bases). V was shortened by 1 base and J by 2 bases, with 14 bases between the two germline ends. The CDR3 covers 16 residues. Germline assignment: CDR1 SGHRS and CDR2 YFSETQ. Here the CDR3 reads CASSLMGPHHTDTQYF. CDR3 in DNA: TGCGCCAGCAGCTTGATGGGGCCCCATCACACAGATACGCAGTATTTT.

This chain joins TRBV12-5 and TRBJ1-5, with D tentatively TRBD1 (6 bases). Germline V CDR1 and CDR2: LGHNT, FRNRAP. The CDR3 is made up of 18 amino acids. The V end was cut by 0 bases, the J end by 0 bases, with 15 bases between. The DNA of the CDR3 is TGTGCTAGTGGTTTGGTCCCTACCTACAGGGATAGCAATCAGCCCCAGCATTTT. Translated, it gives CASGLVPTYRDSNQPQHF.

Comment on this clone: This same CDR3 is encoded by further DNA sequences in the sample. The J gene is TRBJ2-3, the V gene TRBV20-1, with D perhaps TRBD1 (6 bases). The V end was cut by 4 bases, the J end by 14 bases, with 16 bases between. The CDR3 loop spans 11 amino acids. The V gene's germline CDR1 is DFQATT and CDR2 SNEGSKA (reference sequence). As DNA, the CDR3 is TGCAGTGCTACAGGGGCAGAGATCCCGTATTTT. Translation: CSATGAEIPYF.

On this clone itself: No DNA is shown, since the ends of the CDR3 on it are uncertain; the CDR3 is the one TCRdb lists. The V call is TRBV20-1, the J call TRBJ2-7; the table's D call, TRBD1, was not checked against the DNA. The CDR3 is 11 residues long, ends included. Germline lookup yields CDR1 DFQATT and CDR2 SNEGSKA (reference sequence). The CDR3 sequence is CSARVGQGAFF.

This chain's CDR3 is CASSYSRAGGVNEQYF. The CDR3 nucleotides are TGTGCCAGCAGTTACTCGAGAGCGGGGGGCGTAAACGAGCAGTACTTC. The chain recombines TRBV6-5 with TRBJ2-7; 9 nucleotides match TRBD2. V lost 0 bases to trimming and J lost 5 bases; unmatched junction nucleotides: 8. Germline-derived CDR1 and CDR2 are MNHEY and SVGAGI. The CDR3 is 16 residues long.

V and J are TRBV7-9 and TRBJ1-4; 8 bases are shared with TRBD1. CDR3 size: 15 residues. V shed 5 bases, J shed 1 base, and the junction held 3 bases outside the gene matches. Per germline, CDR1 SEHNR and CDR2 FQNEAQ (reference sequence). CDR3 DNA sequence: TGTGCCAGCAGCCCCACAGGGGGAACTAATGAAAAACTGTTTTTT. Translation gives CASSPTGGTNEKLFF.

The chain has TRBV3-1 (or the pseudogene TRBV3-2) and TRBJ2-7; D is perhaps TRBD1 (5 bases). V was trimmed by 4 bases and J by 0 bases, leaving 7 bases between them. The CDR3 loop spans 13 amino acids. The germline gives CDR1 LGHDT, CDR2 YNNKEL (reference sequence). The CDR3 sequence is CASSRGPSYEQYF. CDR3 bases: TGTGCCAGCAGCCGGGGCCCCTCCTACGAGCAGTACTTC.

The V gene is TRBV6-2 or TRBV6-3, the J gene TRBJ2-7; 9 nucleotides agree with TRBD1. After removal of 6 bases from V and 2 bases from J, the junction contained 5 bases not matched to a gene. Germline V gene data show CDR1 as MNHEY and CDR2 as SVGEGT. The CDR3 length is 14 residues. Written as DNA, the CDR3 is TGTGCCAGCAGCCGGGACAGGGTGACCTACGAGCAGTACTTC. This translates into CASSRDRVTYEQYF.

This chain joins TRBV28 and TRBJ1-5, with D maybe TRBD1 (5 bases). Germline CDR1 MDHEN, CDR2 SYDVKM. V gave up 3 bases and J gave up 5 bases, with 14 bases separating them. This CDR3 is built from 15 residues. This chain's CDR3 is CASSFGGRRDQPQHF. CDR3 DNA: TGTGCCAGCAGTTTCGGGGGACGGAGGGATCAGCCCCAGCATTTT.

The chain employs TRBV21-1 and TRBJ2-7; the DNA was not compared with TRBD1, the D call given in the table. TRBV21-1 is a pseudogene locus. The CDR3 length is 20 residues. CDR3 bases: TGTGCCAGCAGCCAAGAGCCTTTGGACAGGGGCCCACTGACCTCCTACGAGCAGTACTTC. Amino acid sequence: CASSQEPLDRGPLTSYEQYF.

CDR3 sequence: CASSQGLTNTGELFF. CDR3 nucleotides: TGTGCCAGCTCACAGGGACTAACTAACACCGGGGAGCTGTTTTTT. The chain joins TRBV18 to TRBJ2-2; 7 bases map to TRBD2. The germline V gene has CDR1 KGHSH and CDR2 LQKENI. With 4 bases clipped from V and 2 bases from J, the junction kept 4 bases outside the gene matches. This CDR3 region has 15 residues.

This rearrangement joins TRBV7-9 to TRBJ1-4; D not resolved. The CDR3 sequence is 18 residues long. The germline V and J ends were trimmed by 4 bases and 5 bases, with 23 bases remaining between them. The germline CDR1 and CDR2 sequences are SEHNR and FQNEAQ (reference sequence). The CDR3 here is CASSSHGPRRPANEKLFF. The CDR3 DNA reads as TGTGCCAGCAGCTCCCACGGTCCCCGGAGACCGGCGAATGAAAAACTGTTTTTT.

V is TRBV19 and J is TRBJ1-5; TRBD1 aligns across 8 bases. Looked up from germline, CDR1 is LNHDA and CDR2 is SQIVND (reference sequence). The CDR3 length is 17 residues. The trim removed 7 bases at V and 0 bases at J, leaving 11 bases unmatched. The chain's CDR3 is CASMEQGAPYSNQPQHF. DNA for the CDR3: TGTGCCAGTATGGAGCAGGGGGCACCTTATAGCAATCAGCCCCAGCATTTT.

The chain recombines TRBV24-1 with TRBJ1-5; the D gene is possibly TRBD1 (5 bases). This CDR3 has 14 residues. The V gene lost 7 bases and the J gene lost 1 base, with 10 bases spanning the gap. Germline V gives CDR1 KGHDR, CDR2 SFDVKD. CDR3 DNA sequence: TGTGCCACCAGCCGGGACTTCAGCAATCAGCCCCAGCATTTT. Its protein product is CATSRDFSNQPQHF.

CDR3 loop: CASSDGGAGTDTQYF. The DNA for the CDR3 is TGCGCCAGCAGTGATGGGGGGGCCGGCACAGATACGCAGTATTTT. The chain links TRBV10-1 to TRBJ2-3, with D tentatively TRBD2 (7 bases). The CDR3 totals 15 residues. Germline CDR1 reads WNHNN; CDR2 reads SYGVQD (reference sequence). Trimming took off 3 bases at V and 1 base at J, with 11 bases between the two ends.

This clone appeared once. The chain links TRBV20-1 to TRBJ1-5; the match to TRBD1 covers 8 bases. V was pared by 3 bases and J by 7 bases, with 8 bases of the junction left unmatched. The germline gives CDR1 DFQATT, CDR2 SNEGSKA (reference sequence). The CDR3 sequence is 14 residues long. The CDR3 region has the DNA TGCAGTGCTAGTCGTCAGGGGGCGCACCAGCCCCAGCATTTT. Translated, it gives CSASRQGAHQPQHF.

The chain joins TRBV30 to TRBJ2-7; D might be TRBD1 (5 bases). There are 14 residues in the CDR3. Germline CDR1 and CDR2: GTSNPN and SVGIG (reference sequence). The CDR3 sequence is CAIGAPASEYEQYF. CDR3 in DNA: TGTGCAATTGGGGCTCCAGCGTCAGAATACGAGCAGTACTTC.

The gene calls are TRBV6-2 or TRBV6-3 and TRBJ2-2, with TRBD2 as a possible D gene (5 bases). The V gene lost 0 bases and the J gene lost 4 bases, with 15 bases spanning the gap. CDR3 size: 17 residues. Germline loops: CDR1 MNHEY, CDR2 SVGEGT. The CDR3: CASSYSGTPRGTGELFF. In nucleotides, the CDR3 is TGTGCCAGCAGTTACTCCGGAACTCCTCGGGGCACCGGGGAGCTGTTTTTT.

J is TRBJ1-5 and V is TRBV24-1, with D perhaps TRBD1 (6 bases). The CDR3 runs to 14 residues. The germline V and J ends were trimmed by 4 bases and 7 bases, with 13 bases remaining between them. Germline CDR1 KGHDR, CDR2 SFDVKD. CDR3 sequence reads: CATSDHREGQPQHF. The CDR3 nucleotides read TGTGCCACCAGTGACCACAGGGAGGGACAGCCCCAGCATTTT.

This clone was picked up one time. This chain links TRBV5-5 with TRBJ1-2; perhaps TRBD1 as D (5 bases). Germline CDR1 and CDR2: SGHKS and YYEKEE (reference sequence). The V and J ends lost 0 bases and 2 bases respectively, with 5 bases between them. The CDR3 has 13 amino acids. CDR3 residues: CASSLAGNYGYTF. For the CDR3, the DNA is TGTGCCAGCAGCTTGGCAGGGAACTATGGCTACACCTTC.

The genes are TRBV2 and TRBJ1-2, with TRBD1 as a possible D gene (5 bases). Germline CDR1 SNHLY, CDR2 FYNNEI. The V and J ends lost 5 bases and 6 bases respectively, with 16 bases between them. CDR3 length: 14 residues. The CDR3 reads CASSWDLMGDGYTF. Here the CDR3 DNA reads TGTGCCAGCAGTTGGGACTTAATGGGGGATGGCTACACCTTC.

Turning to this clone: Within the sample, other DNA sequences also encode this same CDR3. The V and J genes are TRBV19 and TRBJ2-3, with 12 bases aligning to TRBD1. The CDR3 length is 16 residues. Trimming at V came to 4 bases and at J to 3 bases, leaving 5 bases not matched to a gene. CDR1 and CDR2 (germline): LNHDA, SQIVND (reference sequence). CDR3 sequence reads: CASSTGTGGLTDTQYF. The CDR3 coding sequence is TGTGCCAGTAGTACAGGGACAGGGGGCTTAACAGATACGCAGTATTTT.

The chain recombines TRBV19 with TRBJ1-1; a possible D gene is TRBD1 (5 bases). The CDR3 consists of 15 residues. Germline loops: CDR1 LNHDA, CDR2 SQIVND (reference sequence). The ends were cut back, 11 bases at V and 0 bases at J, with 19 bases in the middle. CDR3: CAVKRTQGMNTEAFF. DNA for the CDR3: TGTGCCGTAAAAAGGACGCAGGGAATGAACACTGAAGCTTTCTTT.

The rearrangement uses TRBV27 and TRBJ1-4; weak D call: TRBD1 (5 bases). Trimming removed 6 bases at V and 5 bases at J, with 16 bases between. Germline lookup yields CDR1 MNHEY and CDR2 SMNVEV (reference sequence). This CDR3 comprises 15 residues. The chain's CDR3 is CASSPTGRGNEKLFF. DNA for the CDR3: TGTGCCAGCAGCCCTACGGGGCGGGGGAATGAAAAACTGTTTTTT.

In DNA, the CDR3 is TGTGCCAGCAGTTACCAAAGGGCTAGCGGCTACAATGAGCAGTTCTTC. This sequence encodes CASSYQRASGYNEQFF. This rearrangement joins TRBV6-2 or TRBV6-3 to TRBJ2-1; 7 bases are a match to TRBD2. Per the germline V gene, CDR1 is MNHEY and CDR2 is SVGEGT. The CDR3 has 16 residues. The J segment lost 3 bases and the V segment lost 2 bases, leaving 7 bases of the junction unmatched.

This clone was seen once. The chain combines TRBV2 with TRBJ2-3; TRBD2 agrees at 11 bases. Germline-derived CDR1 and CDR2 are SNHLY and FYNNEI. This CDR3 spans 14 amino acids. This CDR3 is CGGGLAVKTDTQYF. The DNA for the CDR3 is TGTGGGGGGGGACTAGCGGTGAAAACAGATACGCAGTATTTT.